This T cell receptor (beta chain) was retrieved from a study of Ad26.COV2.S vaccination and SARS-CoV-2 variants. The study's findings and limits: It was found that vaccine and placebo recipients had similar non-spike TCR breadth. Possibly, TCR breadth and depth analyses underestimated total T cell responses.

With respect to this clone: Its specificity is unknown.

Per the germline V gene, CDR1 is DFQATT and CDR2 is SNEGSKA (reference sequence). This CDR3 contains 10 residues. TCRdb's table, derived via immunoSEQ multiplex PCR, lists solely in-frame clones and lacks some. Here the sample spans about half a million clones, 89% being singletons. Treatment here: around 19 received Ad26.COV2.S at low or high dose, single or two shots; 5 received placebo; per-sample allocation not given. On day 63 after the first injection, vaccine and placebo recipients gave samples. The J gene is TRBJ1-1, the V gene TRBV20-1; D call uncertain. This clonotype originated in a person aged 18 to 65 who received the Ad26.COV2.S COVID-19 vaccine or a placebo. Specimen: peripheral blood, collected in a trial of Ad26.COV2.S vaccine versus placebo. This CDR3 reads CRFSGTEAFF. In DNA form, the CDR3 reads TGCAGATTCAGTGGCACTGAAGCTTTCTTT.